A single sample gave rise to the 11 T cell receptor beta chains below, sequenced in a study of cytomegalovirus exposure and HLA in healthy donors. Both 60 Vbeta primers and 13 Jbeta primers went into the PCR. The repertoire was sequenced with immunoSEQ multiplex PCR; TCRdb's copy has only in-frame clones and lacks some. The sample gives about 140,000 clones, 65% to 85% of which show up once; just under 1% is in the top ten. Sequences were obtained from PBMCs. The receptors shown here come from a young man in good health and CMV-seronegative.

This clone was observed a handful of times. The V call is TRBV5-1, the J call TRBJ1-5, with D tentatively TRBD1 (5 bases). Germline CDR1 is SGHRS and CDR2 is YFSETQ. Trimming took 2 bases from V and 0 from J, leaving 12 bases between them. The CDR3 length is 16 residues. CDR3 protein: CASSLSQVYSNQPQHF. Written as DNA, the CDR3 is TGCGCCAGCAGCTTATCACAGGTTTATAGCAATCAGCCCCAGCATTTT.

Points on this clone: The same CDR3 is also encoded by other DNA sequences in this sample. This chain uses TRBV10-1 with TRBJ2-7; D may be TRBD2 (7 bases). The V and J ends lost 10 bases and 7 bases respectively, with 20 bases between them. Germline V gene lookup returns CDR1 WNHNN and CDR2 SYGVQD (reference sequence). The CDR3 has 13 amino acids. The CDR3 sequence: CAIRKGGAEEQYF. The CDR3 nucleotides are TGCGCCATCAGAAAGGGGGGGGCAGAGGAGCAGTACTTC.

J is TRBJ1-4 and V is TRBV7-8, with 9 bases lining up with TRBD1. With V trimmed by 1 base and J by 14 bases, 17 bases remained unmatched. Germline CDR1 SGHVS, CDR2 FQNEAQ. The CDR3 totals 17 residues. The CDR3 DNA reads TGTGCCAGCAGCTTAGTTCTCACCGGGACAGGGTCAACGCGGCTGTTTTTT. Translated, it gives CASSLVLTGTGSTRLFF.

To note about this clone: Sequence at one end of the junction differs from germline and may be a read error. This rearrangement joins TRBV7-9 to TRBJ1-1; 9 nucleotides align to TRBD1. The germline V gene encodes CDR1 SEHNR and CDR2 FQNEAQ (reference sequence). This CDR3 is 13 amino acids long. CDR3 sequence reads: CSSSLEDRGRAFF. CDR3 nucleotide sequence: TGTTCCAGCAGCCTAGAGGACAGGGGAAGGGCTTTCTTT.

The chain employs TRBV6-1 and TRBJ1-5; 7 bases fit TRBD1. CDR3 length: 18 amino acids. The V gene's germline CDR1 is MNHNS and CDR2 SASEGT. The V gene end was trimmed by 0 bases and the J gene end by 7 bases; junction bases not matched to a gene: 15. CDR3: CASSEAPLTGRFEQPQHF. CDR3 DNA sequence: TGTGCCAGCAGTGAAGCCCCTCTGACAGGGAGGTTTGAGCAGCCCCAGCATTTT.

The chain recombines TRBV10-3 with TRBJ2-5, with 7 nucleotides matching TRBD1. The CDR3 length is 14 residues. Germline CDR1 reads ENHRY; CDR2 reads SYGVKD. With 10 bases clipped from V and 2 bases from J, the junction kept 10 bases outside the gene matches. The CDR3 bases are TGTGCCACCTCCGGGAACAGGGGTCAAGAGACCCAGTACTTC. The encoded protein is CATSGNRGQETQYF.

V gene TRBV30 combines with J gene TRBJ1-1; no definite D call. Germline loops: CDR1 GTSNPN, CDR2 SVGIG (reference sequence). V was shortened by 4 bases and J by 1 base, with 7 bases between the two germline ends. The length of the CDR3 is 12 residues. CDR3 DNA: TGTGCCTGGACTACGGGGAACACTGAAGCTTTCTTT. Protein sequence: CAWTTGNTEAFF.

The chain has TRBV10-3 and TRBJ2-1; D not certain. Germline V gene lookup returns CDR1 ENHRY and CDR2 SYGVKD. The CDR3 length is 13 residues. Between the trimmed V and J ends, which lost 6 bases and 3 bases, there was a span of 9 bases. The CDR3 loop reads CAIRLDLYNEQFF. The CDR3 bases are TGTGCCATCAGGTTAGATCTCTACAATGAGCAGTTCTTC.

The chain is built from TRBV7-6 and TRBJ1-1; tentatively, D is TRBD1 (5 bases). Germline V gives CDR1 SGHVS, CDR2 FNYEAQ. The CDR3 has 13 residues. V was pared by 5 bases and J by 0 bases, with 7 bases between. CDR3 in DNA: TGTGCCAGCAGCAGGGACTTGAACACTGAAGCTTTCTTT. Protein product: CASSRDLNTEAFF.

The chain joins TRBV9 to TRBJ1-2; 7 bases are a match to TRBD1. The CDR3 totals 14 residues. V shed 6 bases and J 4 bases; nucleotides not matched to a gene: 9. In germline, CDR1 is SGDLS, CDR2 YYNGEE. The CDR3 nucleotides are TGTGCCAGCACCCCCGGGGACAGACCCTATGGCTACACCTTC. It translates to CASTPGDRPYGYTF.

The CDR3 spells CASSGTGSGNTIYF. In nucleotides, the CDR3 is TGTGCCAGCAGCGGGACAGGGTCTGGAAACACCATATATTTT. The genes are TRBV9 and TRBJ1-3; 8 bases are shared with TRBD1. The CDR3 spans 14 residues. Germline-derived CDR1 and CDR2 are SGDLS and YYNGEE. Losses at the gene ends were 3 bases for V and 1 base for J; bases not matched to a gene: 0.